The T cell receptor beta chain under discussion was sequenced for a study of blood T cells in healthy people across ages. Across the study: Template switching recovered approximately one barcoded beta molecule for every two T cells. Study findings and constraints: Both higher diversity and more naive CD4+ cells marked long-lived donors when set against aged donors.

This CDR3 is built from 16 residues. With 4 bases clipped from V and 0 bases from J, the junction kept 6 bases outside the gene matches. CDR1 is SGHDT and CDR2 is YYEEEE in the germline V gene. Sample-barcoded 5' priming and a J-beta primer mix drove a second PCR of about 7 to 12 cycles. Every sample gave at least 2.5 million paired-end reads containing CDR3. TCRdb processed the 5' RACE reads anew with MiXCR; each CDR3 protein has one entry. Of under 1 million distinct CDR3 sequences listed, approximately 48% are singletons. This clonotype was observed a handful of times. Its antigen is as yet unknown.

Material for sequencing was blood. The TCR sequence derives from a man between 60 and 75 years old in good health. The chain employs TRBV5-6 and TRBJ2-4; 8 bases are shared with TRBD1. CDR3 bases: TGTGCCAGCAGCCCTCAGGGGGCTCGAGCCAAAAACATTCAGTACTTC. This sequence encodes CASSPQGARAKNIQYF.